These 21 T cell receptor beta chains were all obtained from the same sample, sequenced in a study of T cell responses to AZD1222 COVID-19 vaccine. Some clones are missing from TCRdb's copy, which holds only in-frame ones; the method was immunoSEQ multiplex PCR. The top ten clones hold approximately 1.5% of a sample with 110,000 to 150,000 clones, around 89% of them seen once. The starting material was peripheral blood, obtained on day 0 of AZD1222 vaccination. The source is an adult in good health.

V and J are TRBV7-2 and TRBJ1-3; D is unclear. From germline, CDR1 is SGHTA and CDR2 FQGNSA. The CDR3 sequence is 14 residues long. V gave up 2 bases and J gave up 2 bases, with 7 bases separating them. The CDR3 spells CASSLQTAGNTIYF. The CDR3 DNA reads as TGTGCCAGCAGCTTACAGACGGCTGGAAACACCATATATTTT.

The genes are TRBV4-1 and TRBJ1-5, with D possibly TRBD1 on 6 matching bases. Germline V CDR1 and CDR2: MGHRA, YSYEKL. This CDR3 contains 17 residues. The V end was cut by 0 bases, the J end by 2 bases, with 14 bases between. The DNA for the CDR3 is TGCGCCAGCAGCCAAGAGGCAGGGGAGGTCGGCAATCAGCCCCAGCATTTT. Its protein product is CASSQEAGEVGNQPQHF.

The DNA of the CDR3 is TGTGCCATCAGTGAGCGCGAGGTAGCTGAAGCTTTCTTT. Encoded protein: CAISEREVAEAFF. The genes are TRBV10-3 and TRBJ1-1; D is uncertain. The V end was cut by 2 bases, the J end by 6 bases, with 10 bases between. Looked up from germline, CDR1 is ENHRY and CDR2 is SYGVKD. The CDR3 loop spans 13 amino acids.

This chain uses TRBV11-2 with TRBJ1-1, with TRBD1 as a possible D gene (6 bases). This CDR3 has 13 amino acids. Germline V gene data show CDR1 as SGHAT and CDR2 as FQNNGV. The V and J ends lost 5 bases and 5 bases respectively, with 12 bases between them. DNA for the CDR3: TGTGCCAGCAGCCCACAGGGCTTAACTGAAGCTTTCTTT. It specifies CASSPQGLTEAFF.

This chain links TRBV4-1 with TRBJ1-1, with no clear D. The CDR3 spans 15 residues. The germline V gene encodes CDR1 MGHRA and CDR2 YSYEKL. Trimming left V 1 base short and J 1 base short, with 10 bases between. This chain's CDR3 is CASSQVKGTNTEAFF. The CDR3 DNA sequence: TGCGCCAGCAGCCAAGTGAAGGGCACGAACACTGAAGCTTTCTTT.

The chain recombines TRBV30 with TRBJ2-1, with a possible D match to TRBD2 (6 bases). Trimming cost V 5 bases and J 9 bases, with 23 bases left between them. The CDR3 runs 15 residues. Per the germline V gene, CDR1 is GTSNPN and CDR2 is SVGIG (reference sequence). The CDR3 spells CAWEPVDGSLGEQFF. In DNA, the CDR3 is TGTGCCTGGGAGCCCGTCGACGGGAGTTTAGGTGAGCAGTTCTTC.

This CDR3 reads CASSPDRVNTEAFF. DNA for the CDR3: TGCGCCAGCAGCCCTGACAGGGTGAACACTGAAGCTTTCTTT. The rearrangement joins TRBV5-1 to TRBJ1-1; 7 bases align to TRBD1. Losses at the gene ends were 4 bases for V and 0 bases for J; bases not matched to a gene: 3. From germline, CDR1 is SGHRS and CDR2 YFSETQ. This CDR3 is 14 amino acids long.

The CDR3 is CASSLSPLSGETQYF. DNA for the CDR3: TGTGCCAGCAGTTTATCTCCCCTTAGCGGGGAGACCCAGTACTTC. This chain links TRBV27 with TRBJ2-5; 7 bases line up with TRBD2. The V and J ends lost 0 bases and 5 bases, in that order; junction bases with no gene match: 6. Germline-derived CDR1 and CDR2 are MNHEY and SMNVEV (reference sequence). The CDR3 extends over 15 amino acids.

The chain recombines TRBV28 with TRBJ1-1; D not certain. The CDR3 loop spans 11 amino acids. V shed 0 bases and J shed 5 bases, with 1 base lying between them. Germline CDR1 MDHEN, CDR2 SYDVKM. Here the CDR3 DNA reads TGTGCCAGCAGTTTATGGACTGAAGCTTTCTTT. As protein: CASSLWTEAFF.

V is TRBV13 and J is TRBJ1-1, with D unresolved. V was pared by 4 bases and J by 3 bases, with 12 bases between. Germline V lookup: CDR1 PRHDT, CDR2 FYEKMQ (reference sequence). This CDR3 is 14 amino acids long. The CDR3, as DNA: TGTGCCAGCAGCTACTCCGGGAGGGACACTGAAGCTTTCTTT. Translating gives CASSYSGRDTEAFF.

The chain links TRBV4-1 to TRBJ2-7; D ambiguous. With 0 bases removed from V and 7 bases from J, the gap between germline ends came to 10 bases. The CDR3 runs 13 residues. Germline CDR1 reads MGHRA; CDR2 reads YSYEKL. The CDR3 protein is CASSQDEGREQYF. The CDR3 DNA is TGCGCCAGCAGCCAAGATGAAGGGCGGGAGCAGTACTTC.

This sequence joins TRBV9 and TRBJ1-2, with a possible D match to TRBD1 (6 bases). Germline V gene data show CDR1 as SGDLS and CDR2 as YYNGEE. The V gene lost 0 bases and the J gene lost 3 bases, with 15 bases spanning the gap. This CDR3 region has 16 residues. CDR3 in amino acids: CASSVGRAGAYYGYTF. CDR3 DNA: TGTGCCAGCAGCGTAGGACGGGCGGGGGCTTACTATGGCTACACCTTC.

This rearrangement joins TRBV20-1 to TRBJ2-5, with D perhaps TRBD1 (6 bases). Germline assignment: CDR1 DFQATT and CDR2 SNEGSKA (reference sequence). V was pared by 5 bases and J by 7 bases, with 11 bases between. This CDR3 has 11 amino acids. CDR3 sequence: CSASGDGTQYF. CDR3 in DNA: TGCAGTGCTTCAGGGGATGGGACCCAGTACTTC.

CDR3 DNA sequence: TGCAGTGCTAGTTTTGGAAGTGGCGACACTGAAGCTTTCTTT. This sequence encodes CSASFGSGDTEAFF. The V and J genes are TRBV20-1 and TRBJ1-1; D remains unclear. Germline loops: CDR1 DFQATT, CDR2 SNEGSKA (reference sequence). The CDR3 is 14 amino acids. Trimming left V 3 bases short and J 3 bases short, with 14 bases between.

This sequence joins TRBV15 and TRBJ1-5; unclear D gene. Germline values: CDR1 LNHNV, CDR2 YYDKDF (reference sequence). This CDR3 is built from 12 residues. The V end lost 8 bases, the J end lost 4 bases, and 9 bases lay between the germline ends. The chain's CDR3 is CATSAGNQPQHF. CDR3 nucleotide sequence: TGTGCCACCTCGGCGGGAAATCAGCCCCAGCATTTT.

This sequence joins TRBV5-6 and TRBJ2-3, with D possibly matching TRBD2 (6 bases). This CDR3 has 15 amino acids. The germline V and J ends were trimmed by 1 base and 0 bases, with 9 bases remaining between them. Germline assignment: CDR1 SGHDT and CDR2 YYEEEE. The CDR3 DNA reads TGTGCCAGCAGCTTGTACGGGGGAAGCACAGATACGCAGTATTTT. Its translation is CASSLYGGSTDTQYF.

V gene TRBV19 combines with J gene TRBJ1-1; D is unclear. The V end lost 6 bases, the J end lost 3 bases, and 14 bases lay between the germline ends. The CDR3 length is 14 residues. Germline loops: CDR1 LNHDA, CDR2 SQIVND (reference sequence). The CDR3 coding sequence is TGTGCCAGTAGATTCTACAGCCCCCACACTGAAGCTTTCTTT. Its translation is CASRFYSPHTEAFF.

The chain carries TRBV28 and TRBJ1-2; 8 bases agree with TRBD1. This CDR3 contains 17 residues. Per germline, CDR1 MDHEN and CDR2 SYDVKM. The V segment lost 7 bases and the J segment 8 bases; nucleotides outside the gene matches: 21. Written as DNA, the CDR3 is TGTGCCAGCACCTTATCAAGGACAGGGTCGAGTTCTGGGGGCTACACCTTC. It specifies CASTLSRTGSSSGGYTF.

The V and J genes are TRBV6-1 and TRBJ1-1; tentatively, D is TRBD1 (6 bases). V was shortened by 4 bases and J by 1 base, with 16 bases between the two germline ends. The CDR3 has 16 amino acids. Germline V CDR1 and CDR2: MNHNS, SASEGT. CDR3 sequence reads: CASSGGAGTPNTEAFF. DNA for the CDR3: TGTGCCAGCAGTGGGGGGGCCGGGACGCCGAACACTGAAGCTTTCTTT.

The chain joins TRBV7-2 to TRBJ1-1; D is unresolved. V dropped 1 base and J dropped 0 bases, with 9 bases sitting between them. Germline loops: CDR1 SGHTA, CDR2 FQGNSA. The length of the CDR3 is 15 residues. CDR3 sequence: CASSLVPLLNTEAFF. CDR3 sequence (DNA): TGTGCCAGCAGCTTAGTTCCCCTATTGAACACTGAAGCTTTCTTT.

The V call is TRBV5-1, the J call TRBJ2-5; tentatively, D is TRBD1 (6 bases). Germline lookup yields CDR1 SGHRS and CDR2 YFSETQ. Trimming shortened V by 1 base and J by 5 bases, and 15 bases separated the two germline ends. The CDR3 has 15 amino acids. The CDR3 DNA is TGCGCCAGCAGCTTGACCGGCCAGGGGCGGGAGACCCAGTACTTC. Protein product: CASSLTGQGRETQYF.